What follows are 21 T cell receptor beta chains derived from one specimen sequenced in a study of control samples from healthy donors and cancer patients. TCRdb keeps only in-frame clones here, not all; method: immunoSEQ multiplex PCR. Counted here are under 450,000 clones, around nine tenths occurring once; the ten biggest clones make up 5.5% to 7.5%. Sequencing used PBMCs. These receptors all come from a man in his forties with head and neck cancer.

The chain's CDR3 is CASREGGDGYTF. CDR3 in DNA: TGTGCCAGCAGGGAGGGGGGAGATGGCTACACCTTC. The chain has TRBV27 and TRBJ1-2, with D perhaps matching TRBD1 (6 bases). The CDR3 loop spans 12 amino acids. Per germline, CDR1 MNHEY and CDR2 SMNVEV (reference sequence). Trimming stripped 6 bases from V and 6 bases from J, with 11 bases between.

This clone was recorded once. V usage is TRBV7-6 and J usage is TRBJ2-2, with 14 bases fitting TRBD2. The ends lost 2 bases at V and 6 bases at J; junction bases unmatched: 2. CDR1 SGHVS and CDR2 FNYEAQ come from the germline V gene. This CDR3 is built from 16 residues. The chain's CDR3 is CASSLRLAGGPGELFF. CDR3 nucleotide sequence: TGTGCCAGCAGCTTAAGACTAGCGGGAGGGCCCGGGGAGCTGTTTTTT.

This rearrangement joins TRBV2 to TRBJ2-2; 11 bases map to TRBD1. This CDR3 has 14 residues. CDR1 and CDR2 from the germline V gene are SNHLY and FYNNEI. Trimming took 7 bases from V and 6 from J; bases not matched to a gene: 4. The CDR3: CASNGQGASGELFF. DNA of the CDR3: TGTGCCAGCAACGGACAGGGGGCATCCGGGGAGCTGTTTTTT.

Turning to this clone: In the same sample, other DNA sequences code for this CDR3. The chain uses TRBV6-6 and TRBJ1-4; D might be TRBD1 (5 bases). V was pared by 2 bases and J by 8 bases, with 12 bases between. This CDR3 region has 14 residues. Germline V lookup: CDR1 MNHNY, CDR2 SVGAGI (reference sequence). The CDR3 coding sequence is TGTGCCAGCAGTTACCGGGGGGGGGAAGAAAAACTGTTTTTT. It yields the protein CASSYRGGEEKLFF.

The CDR3 spells CASTDQSSYNEQFF. The CDR3 nucleotides read TGTGCCAGCACGGATCAAAGCTCCTACAATGAGCAGTTCTTC. The genes are TRBV5-4 and TRBJ2-1, with unresolved D. Germline CDR1 is SGHNT and CDR2 is YYREEE (reference sequence). Trimming shortened V by 6 bases and J by 0 bases, and 10 bases separated the two germline ends. The CDR3 length is 14 residues.

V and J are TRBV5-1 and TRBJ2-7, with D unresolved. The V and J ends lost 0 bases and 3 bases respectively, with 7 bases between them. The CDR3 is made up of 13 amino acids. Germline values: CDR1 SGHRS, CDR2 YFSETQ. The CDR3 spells CASSLAPDYEQYF. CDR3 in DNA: TGCGCCAGCAGCTTGGCCCCAGACTACGAGCAGTACTTC.

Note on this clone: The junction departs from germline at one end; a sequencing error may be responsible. CDR3 region: CASSGTTTIF. The CDR3 DNA reads TGTGCCAGCAGCGGGACTACCACTATTTTT. V gene TRBV2 combines with J gene TRBJ1-4; D is possibly TRBD1 (5 bases). Germline V CDR1 and CDR2: SNHLY, FYNNEI. The CDR3 is 10 residues long.

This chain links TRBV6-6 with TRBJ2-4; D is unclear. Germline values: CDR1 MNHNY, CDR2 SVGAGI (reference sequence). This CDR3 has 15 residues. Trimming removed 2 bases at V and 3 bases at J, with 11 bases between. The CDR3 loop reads CASSYMVLGKNIQYF. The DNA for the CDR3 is TGTGCCAGCAGTTACATGGTTTTAGGCAAAAACATTCAGTACTTC.

The CDR3 protein is CAIMAGAFSTDTQYF. In DNA, the CDR3 is TGTGCCATCATGGCAGGAGCCTTTAGCACAGATACGCAGTATTTT. The gene calls are TRBV10-3 and TRBJ2-3; D remains unclear. CDR1 is ENHRY and CDR2 is SYGVKD in the germline V gene. CDR3 length: 15 amino acids. V lost 7 bases, J lost 0 bases, and 14 bases lay in between.

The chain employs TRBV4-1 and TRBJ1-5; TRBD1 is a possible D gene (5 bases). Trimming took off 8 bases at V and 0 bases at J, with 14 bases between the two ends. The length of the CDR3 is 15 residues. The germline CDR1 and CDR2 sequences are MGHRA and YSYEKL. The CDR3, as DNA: TGCGCCAGCCACCCCGGGGGTATTAGCAATCAGCCCCAGCATTTT. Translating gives CASHPGGISNQPQHF.

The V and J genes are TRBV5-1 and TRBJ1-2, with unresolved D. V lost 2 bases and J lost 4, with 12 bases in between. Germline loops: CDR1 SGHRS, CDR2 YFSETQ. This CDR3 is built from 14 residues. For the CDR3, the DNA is TGCGCCAGCAGCTTTGATCGGACCTCCTATGGCTACACCTTC. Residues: CASSFDRTSYGYTF.

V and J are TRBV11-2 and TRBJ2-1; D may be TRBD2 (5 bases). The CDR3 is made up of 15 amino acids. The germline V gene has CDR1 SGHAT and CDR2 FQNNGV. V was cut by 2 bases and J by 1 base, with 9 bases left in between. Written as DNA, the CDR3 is TGTGCCAGCAGCTTACAAGAGGGATCCTACAATGAGCAGTTCTTC. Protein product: CASSLQEGSYNEQFF.

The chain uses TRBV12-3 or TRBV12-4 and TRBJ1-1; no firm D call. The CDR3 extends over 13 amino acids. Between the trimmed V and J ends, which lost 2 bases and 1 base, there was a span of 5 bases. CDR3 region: CASSLHENTEAFF. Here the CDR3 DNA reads TGTGCCAGCAGTTTACACGAGAACACTGAAGCTTTCTTT.

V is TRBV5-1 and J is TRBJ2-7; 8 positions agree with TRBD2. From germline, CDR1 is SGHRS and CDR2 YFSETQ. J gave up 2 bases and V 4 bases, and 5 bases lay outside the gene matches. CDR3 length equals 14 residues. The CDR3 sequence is CASSIAGTTYEQYF. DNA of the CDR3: TGCGCCAGCAGCATAGCGGGGACAACCTACGAGCAGTACTTC.

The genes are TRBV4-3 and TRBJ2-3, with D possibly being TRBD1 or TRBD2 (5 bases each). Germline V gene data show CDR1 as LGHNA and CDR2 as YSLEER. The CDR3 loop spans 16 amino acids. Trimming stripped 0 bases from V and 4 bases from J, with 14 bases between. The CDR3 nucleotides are TGCGCCAGCAGCCAAGACGGCAGGGACCTCCCAGATACGCAGTATTTT. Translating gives CASSQDGRDLPDTQYF.

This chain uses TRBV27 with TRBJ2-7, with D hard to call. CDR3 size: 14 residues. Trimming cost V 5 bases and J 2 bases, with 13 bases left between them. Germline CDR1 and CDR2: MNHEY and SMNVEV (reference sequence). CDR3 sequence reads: CASSLSFLAYEQYF. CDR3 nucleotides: TGTGCCAGCAGTCTCTCATTTCTGGCCTACGAGCAGTACTTC.

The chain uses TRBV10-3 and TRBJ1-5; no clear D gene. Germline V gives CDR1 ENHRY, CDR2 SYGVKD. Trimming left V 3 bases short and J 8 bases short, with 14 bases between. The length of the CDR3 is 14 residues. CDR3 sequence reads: CAISDDNTPKPQHF. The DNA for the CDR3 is TGTGCCATCAGTGACGATAACACCCCGAAGCCCCAGCATTTT.

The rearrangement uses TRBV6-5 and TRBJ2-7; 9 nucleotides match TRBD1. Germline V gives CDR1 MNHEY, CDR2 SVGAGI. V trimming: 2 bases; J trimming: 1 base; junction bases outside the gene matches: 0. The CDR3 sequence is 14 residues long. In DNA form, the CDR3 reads TGTGCCAGCAGTTACGACAGGGGGTCCTACGAGCAGTACTTC. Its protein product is CASSYDRGSYEQYF.

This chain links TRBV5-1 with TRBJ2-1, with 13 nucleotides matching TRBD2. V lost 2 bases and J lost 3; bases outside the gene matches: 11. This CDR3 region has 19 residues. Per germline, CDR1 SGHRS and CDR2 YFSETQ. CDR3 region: CASSLAGLAGSGGYNEQFF. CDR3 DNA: TGCGCCAGCAGCTTAGCGGGACTAGCGGGGAGTGGGGGCTACAATGAGCAGTTCTTC.

CDR3 DNA sequence: TGTGCCAGTAGAGTGCAGGGGGCTTCGGGCTACACCTTC. It translates to CASRVQGASGYTF. The rearrangement links TRBV19 to TRBJ1-2; 8 nucleotides line up with TRBD1. The CDR3 has 13 amino acids. The ends lost 6 bases at V and 8 bases at J; junction bases unmatched: 8. In germline, CDR1 is LNHDA, CDR2 SQIVND (reference sequence).

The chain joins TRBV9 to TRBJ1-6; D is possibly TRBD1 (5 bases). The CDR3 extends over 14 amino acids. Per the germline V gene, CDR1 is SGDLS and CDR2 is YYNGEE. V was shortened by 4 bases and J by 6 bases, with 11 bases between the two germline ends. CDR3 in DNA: TGTGCCAGCAGCCCGGGACGCTTTAATTCACCCCTCCACTTT. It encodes CASSPGRFNSPLHF.